A selection of T cell receptor beta chains follows, all from one sample in a study of blood T cells in healthy people across ages. TCRdb re-derived calls from the 5' RACE reads in MiXCR, one entry per CDR3 protein. In the table there are roughly 700,000 distinct CDR3 sequences, around half of which are singletons. The sample taken for sequencing was blood. These TCRs come from a woman in her fifties or sixties in good health. The conserved cysteine and the conserved F or W are not part of the CDR3 here. A D gene is named only where the DNA matches it firmly. Size is stated for part of the rows, as once, few or many counts, or as a class when the clone is expanded.

>TRBV14|.|TRBJ2-5|.
ASSKGPDGAQY
>TRBV6-2/TRBV6-3|TRBD2|TRBJ2-7|.
ASSQGFGGLATYEQY
>TRBV5-1|.|TRBJ2-5|.
ASGSLGGQETQY
>TRBV14|TRBD1|TRBJ2-4|few
ASSSQGQAREQY
>TRBV29-1|TRBD2|TRBJ2-1|.
SPRGGGNEQF
>TRBV3-1|.|TRBJ1-1|many
ASSRENTEAF
>TRBV6-5|.|TRBJ2-7|.
ASSYRGTSYEQY
>TRBV29-1|.|TRBJ1-1|once
SSEEVRGNEAF
>TRBV20-1|TRBD1|TRBJ1-6|.
SARDSDRGTHNSPLH
>TRBV20-1|TRBD1|TRBJ1-2|.
SATRTGGNGYT
>TRBV27|.|TRBJ2-7|.
ASSLSVVGAYEQY